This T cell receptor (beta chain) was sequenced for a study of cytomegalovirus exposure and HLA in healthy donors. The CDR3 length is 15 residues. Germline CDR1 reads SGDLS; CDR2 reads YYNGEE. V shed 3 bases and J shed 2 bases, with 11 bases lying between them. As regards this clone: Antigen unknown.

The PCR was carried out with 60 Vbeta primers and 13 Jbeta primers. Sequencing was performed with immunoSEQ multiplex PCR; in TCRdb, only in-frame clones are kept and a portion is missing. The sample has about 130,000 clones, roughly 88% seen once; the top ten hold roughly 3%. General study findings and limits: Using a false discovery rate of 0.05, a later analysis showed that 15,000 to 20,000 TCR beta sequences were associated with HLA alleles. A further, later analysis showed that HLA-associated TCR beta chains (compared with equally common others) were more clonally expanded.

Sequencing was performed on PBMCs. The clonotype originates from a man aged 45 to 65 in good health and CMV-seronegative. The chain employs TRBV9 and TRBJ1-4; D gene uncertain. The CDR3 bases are TGTGCCAGCAGCGCGCTGACTGGTACTAATGAAAAACTGTTTTTT. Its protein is CASSALTGTNEKLFF. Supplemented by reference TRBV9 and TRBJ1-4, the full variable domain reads DSGVTQTPKHLITATGQRVTLRCSPRSGDLSVYWYQQSLDQGLQFLIQYYNGEERAKGNILERFSAQQFPDLHSELNLSSLELGDSALYFCASSALTGTNEKLFFGSGTQLSVL.